Below are 22 T cell receptor beta chains sequenced from a single sample in a study of OX40 agonist ivuxolimab in advanced cancers. Sequenced by immunoSEQ multiplex PCR; TCRdb stores in-frame clones only, minus some. The sample includes 70,000 to 85,000 clones, 84% of them seen just once. The sample consisted of CD4+ or CD8+ T cells sorted from blood, taken in a trial of the OX40 agonist ivuxolimab. These receptors were collected from an adult with an advanced solid tumor such as melanoma, head and neck, liver or kidney cancer.

The V and J genes are TRBV11-2 and TRBJ2-3; D possibly corresponds to TRBD2 (6 bases). From germline, CDR1 is SGHAT and CDR2 FQNNGV. V was clipped by 3 bases and J by 0 bases, with 13 bases between them. CDR3 length equals 16 residues. The CDR3 sequence: CASSLGRDSSTDTQYF. As DNA, the CDR3 is TGTGCCAGCAGCTTGGGGCGGGATTCTAGCACAGATACGCAGTATTTT.

J is TRBJ1-1 and V is TRBV5-1, with D hard to call. CDR1 is SGHRS and CDR2 is YFSETQ in the germline V gene. The V gene lost 4 bases and the J gene lost 0 bases, with 7 bases spanning the gap. The CDR3 has 13 residues. The chain's CDR3 is CASSAGVNTEAFF. DNA of the CDR3: TGCGCCAGCAGCGCCGGGGTGAACACTGAAGCTTTCTTT.

J is TRBJ1-4 and V is TRBV7-6; 9 bases match TRBD1. J was trimmed by 8 bases and V by 4 bases; bases with no gene match: 8. There are 15 residues in the CDR3. Per the germline V gene, CDR1 is SGHVS and CDR2 is FNYEAQ. CDR3 bases: TGTGCCAGCAGCTCCTACCGGGACAGGGAAGAAAAACTGTTTTTT. It translates to CASSSYRDREEKLFF.

The V and J genes are TRBV18 and TRBJ1-1; D ambiguous. Deletions cut 2 bases from V and 3 bases from J, with 22 bases between. The CDR3 sequence is 18 residues long. The V gene's germline CDR1 is KGHSH and CDR2 LQKENI. The CDR3 spells CASSPNELTEWGDTEAFF. The CDR3 DNA sequence: TGTGCCAGCTCACCAAACGAGCTTACCGAATGGGGAGACACTGAAGCTTTCTTT.

This chain joins TRBV7-2 and TRBJ1-5; a weak D match, TRBD1 (6 bases). The germline V and J ends were trimmed by 6 bases and 5 bases, with 14 bases remaining between them. CDR3 length equals 14 residues. Germline CDR1 reads SGHTA; CDR2 reads FQGNSA. The CDR3: CASSHGTPDQPQHF. The CDR3 DNA reads TGTGCCAGCAGTCACGGGACACCAGATCAGCCCCAGCATTTT.

This clone was observed a single time. CDR3 bases: TGTGCCAGCAGTTACTCGACGACTACTCTCCAGGCTTTCTTT. Residues: CASSYSTTTLQAFF. V gene TRBV6-5 combines with J gene TRBJ1-1; unclear D gene. Germline V gene sequence: CDR1 MNHEY, CDR2 SVGAGI. This CDR3 is 14 amino acids long. Trimming stripped 0 bases from V and 11 bases from J, with 16 bases between.

The chain links TRBV5-5 to TRBJ2-1; TRBD2 matches at 8 bases. The germline CDR1 and CDR2 sequences are SGHKS and YYEKEE (reference sequence). The CDR3 runs 16 residues. V shed 0 bases, J shed 8 bases, and the junction held 10 bases outside the gene matches. The CDR3 is CASSLGSTSASYEQFF. The DNA for the CDR3 is TGTGCCAGCAGCTTGGGGTCGACTAGCGCTAGCTATGAGCAGTTCTTC.

This chain connects TRBV7-9 to TRBJ1-1, with unresolved D. V lost 9 bases to trimming and J lost 4 bases, with 9 bases between them. CDR3 length: 11 residues. Germline-derived CDR1 and CDR2 are SEHNR and FQNEAQ (reference sequence). The CDR3 region has the DNA TGTGCCAGTTGGGTCGGCACTGAAGCTTTCTTT. Translation: CASWVGTEAFF.

This chain connects TRBV10-1 to TRBJ1-1; no clear D. The CDR3 length is 13 residues. The V and J ends lost 0 bases and 7 bases respectively, with 9 bases between them. Germline loops: CDR1 WNHNN, CDR2 SYGVQD (reference sequence). The CDR3 DNA is TGCGCCAGCAGTGAGTCGCCCAGACTTGAAGCTTTCTTT. As protein: CASSESPRLEAFF.

This chain connects TRBV5-1 to TRBJ2-7; D ambiguous. From germline, CDR1 is SGHRS and CDR2 YFSETQ. V was cut by 0 bases and J by 2 bases, with 9 bases left in between. The CDR3 spans 14 residues. CDR3 bases: TGCGCCAGCAGCTTGGCCGAGTTCACCTACGAGCAGTACTTC. It codes for CASSLAEFTYEQYF.

CDR3 loop: CASSLSNAGIYGYTF. The CDR3 DNA follows: TGTGCCAGCAGTTTATCGAATGCAGGGATCTATGGCTACACCTTC. The chain joins TRBV27 to TRBJ1-2; D may be TRBD1 (5 bases). In germline, CDR1 is MNHEY, CDR2 SMNVEV (reference sequence). CDR3 size: 15 residues. V was cut by 0 bases and J by 4 bases, with 12 bases left in between.

This chain uses TRBV29-1 with TRBJ1-6; 9 bases are a match to TRBD1. Trimming took 5 bases from V and 7 from J; bases not matched to a gene: 6. This CDR3 spans 14 amino acids. The germline CDR1 and CDR2 sequences are SQVTM and ANQGSEA. The DNA for the CDR3 is TGCAGCGTTAGTGAAGGACAGGGGAATTCACCCCTCCACTTT. Protein: CSVSEGQGNSPLHF.

The chain combines TRBV10-3 with TRBJ2-3; possible D gene TRBD2, 6 bases. The V end lost 4 bases, the J end lost 2 bases, and 10 bases lay between the germline ends. Germline CDR1 reads ENHRY; CDR2 reads SYGVKD. There are 14 residues in the CDR3. The CDR3 DNA reads as TGTGCCATCAGTGTTGGAGGGTCCACAGATACGCAGTATTTT. It specifies CAISVGGSTDTQYF.

In the case of this clone: This sample also contains other DNA sequences that code for the same CDR3. The chain links TRBV19 to TRBJ2-6; 7 bases match TRBD1. The CDR3 totals 19 residues. The ends lost 0 bases at V and 1 base at J; junction bases unmatched: 9. The V gene's germline CDR1 is LNHDA and CDR2 SQIVND (reference sequence). CDR3 in amino acids: CASSIDWKTGQSGANVLTF. CDR3 DNA sequence: TGTGCCAGTAGTATAGATTGGAAGACAGGGCAATCTGGGGCCAACGTCCTGACTTTC. The whole variable domain, filled in from reference TRBV19 and TRBJ2-6, reads DGGITQSPKYLFRKEGQNVTLSCEQNLNHDAMYWYRQDPGQGLRLIYYSQIVNDFQKGDIAEGYSVSREKKESFPLTVTSAQKNPTAFYLCASSIDWKTGQSGANVLTFGAGSRLTVL.

This clone was observed a single time. The chain couples TRBV4-1 to TRBJ1-4; maybe TRBD1 (6 bases). CDR1 and CDR2 (germline): MGHRA, YSYEKL. Trimming stripped 4 bases from V and 10 bases from J, with 13 bases between. The CDR3 length is 13 residues. CDR3 DNA sequence: TGCGCCAGCAGCCGGGAAGGGGGTAGAAAACTGTTTTTT. Translating it yields CASSREGGRKLFF.

The gene calls are TRBV18 and TRBJ1-6, with 8 bases fitting TRBD1. The CDR3 length is 16 residues. V lost 3 bases to trimming and J lost 8 bases; unmatched junction nucleotides: 9. CDR1 is KGHSH and CDR2 is LQKENI in the germline V gene. The chain's CDR3 is CASSPGTGGMHSPLHF. For the CDR3, the DNA is TGTGCCAGCTCACCCGGGACAGGAGGCATGCATTCACCCCTCCACTTT.

This rearrangement joins TRBV5-1 to TRBJ2-1; 7 bases map to TRBD2. Germline CDR1 SGHRS, CDR2 YFSETQ. Unmatched junction bases numbered 12, after V lost 4 bases and J lost 8 bases. There are 15 residues in the CDR3. The CDR3 loop reads CASSLFSGGFDEQFF. The CDR3 DNA is TGCGCCAGCAGCCTCTTTTCGGGGGGTTTTGATGAGCAGTTCTTC. The full variable domain, with the rest looked up from reference TRBV5-1 and TRBJ2-1, is KAGVTQTPRYLIKTRGQQVTLSCSPISGHRSVSWYQQTPGQGLQFLFEYFSETQRNKGNFPGRFSGRQFSNSRSEMNVSTLELGDSALYLCASSLFSGGFDEQFFGPGTRLTVL.

The CDR3 DNA is TGTGCCAGCAGCCCTACCCCTAGCGGGGTGGAGACCCAGTACTTC. Translation: CASSPTPSGVETQYF. The chain is built from TRBV7-8 and TRBJ2-5, with 9 nucleotides matching TRBD2. The germline V gene encodes CDR1 SGHVS and CDR2 FQNEAQ. Trimming removed 5 bases from V and 5 bases from J; junction bases left unmatched: 9. The length of the CDR3 is 15 residues.

The rearrangement links TRBV11-2 to TRBJ1-2, with D possibly matching TRBD1 (6 bases). The CDR3 runs 17 residues. Germline CDR1 SGHAT, CDR2 FQNNGV. Trimming removed 0 bases at V and 4 bases at J, with 18 bases between. The CDR3 here is CASSLESGTGAVYGYTF. DNA of the CDR3: TGTGCCAGCAGCTTAGAATCGGGAACGGGGGCGGTCTATGGCTACACCTTC.

This clone was seen once. The chain employs TRBV10-1 and TRBJ1-1, with D possibly matching TRBD1 (5 bases). The ends were cut back, 8 bases at V and 5 bases at J, with 18 bases in the middle. CDR3 length equals 14 residues. The germline V gene has CDR1 WNHNN and CDR2 SYGVQD (reference sequence). For the CDR3, the DNA is TGCGCCAGCCCGGTAAGGGGCTCGACAACTGAAGCTTTCTTT. Translation gives CASPVRGSTTEAFF.

The rearrangement uses TRBV5-1 and TRBJ2-5; 12 nucleotides align to TRBD2. With V trimmed by 4 bases and J by 5 bases, 3 bases remained unmatched. The V gene's germline CDR1 is SGHRS and CDR2 YFSETQ. The CDR3 has 14 residues. The CDR3 sequence is CASSATSGGETQYF. The CDR3 region has the DNA TGCGCCAGCAGCGCTACTAGCGGGGGGGAGACCCAGTACTTC.

This rearrangement joins TRBV7-8 to TRBJ1-3, with D unclear. CDR3 size: 16 residues. V was pared by 0 bases and J by 0 bases, with 9 bases between. Germline V gives CDR1 SGHVS, CDR2 FQNEAQ. The CDR3 is CASSLAPFSSGNTIYF. In DNA form, the CDR3 reads TGTGCCAGCAGCTTAGCACCGTTCTCCTCTGGAAACACCATATATTTT.